Below, 29 T cell receptor beta chains from the same sample are listed, as sequenced in a study of cytomegalovirus exposure and HLA in healthy donors. The PCR used 60 Vbeta and 13 Jbeta primers. Measured with immunoSEQ multiplex PCR; TCRdb has only the in-frame clones, and not every one. Among roughly 150,000 clones listed, approximately 80% were seen once. Sequenced: PBMCs. The receptor source for this set is a male donor in good health and CMV-seronegative.

This chain links TRBV6-5 with TRBJ2-1; weak D call: TRBD1 (6 bases). The CDR3 spans 13 residues. Germline CDR1 MNHEY, CDR2 SVGAGI. The V end was cut by 2 bases, the J end by 12 bases, with 14 bases between. This CDR3 is CASSYTEQGRQFF. The CDR3 DNA reads as TGTGCCAGCAGTTACACAGAACAGGGTCGGCAGTTCTTC.

The chain employs TRBV27 and TRBJ1-5; 7 bases are shared with TRBD1. The CDR3 covers 14 residues. Germline CDR1 is MNHEY and CDR2 is SMNVEV (reference sequence). The V and J ends lost 6 bases and 5 bases, in that order; junction bases with no gene match: 7. The CDR3 DNA follows: TGTGCCAGCAGGAACGGGCAGGGGGATCAGCCCCAGCATTTT. Translated, it gives CASRNGQGDQPQHF.

The J gene is TRBJ2-5, the V gene TRBV19, with D tentatively TRBD1 (6 bases). Germline-derived CDR1 and CDR2 are LNHDA and SQIVND (reference sequence). Trimming pared 6 bases from V and 5 bases from J, leaving 10 bases between. The CDR3 extends over 12 amino acids. The CDR3 DNA reads TGTGCCAGTAGACAGGGAAGGGAGACCCAGTACTTC. Translated, it gives CASRQGRETQYF. Full variable domain (rest looked up from reference TRBV19 and TRBJ2-5): DGGITQSPKYLFRKEGQNVTLSCEQNLNHDAMYWYRQDPGQGLRLIYYSQIVNDFQKGDIAEGYSVSREKKESFPLTVTSAQKNPTAFYLCASRQGRETQYFGPGTRLLVL.

The gene calls are TRBV5-1 and TRBJ2-7; 14 bases are shared with TRBD2. Germline V gene data show CDR1 as SGHRS and CDR2 as YFSETQ. The ends lost 1 base at V and 5 bases at J; junction bases unmatched: 5. The CDR3 contains 16 residues. CDR3 protein: CASSLRTSGRIDEQYF. CDR3 in DNA: TGCGCCAGCAGCTTGAGGACTAGCGGGAGGATCGACGAGCAGTACTTC.

The chain links TRBV18 to TRBJ2-1; D may be TRBD1 (6 bases). The germline V and J ends were trimmed by 6 bases and 0 bases, with 12 bases remaining between them. The CDR3 covers 15 residues. CDR1 and CDR2 (germline): KGHSH, LQKENI. CDR3 amino acids: CASSPGTYSYNEQFF. The CDR3 DNA reads TGTGCCAGCTCCCCCGGGACATACTCCTACAATGAGCAGTTCTTC.

This clone appeared once. As DNA, the CDR3 is TGTGCCAGAGAGAGCAGGGGGAGACCTTACGAGCAGTACTTC. Amino acid sequence: CARESRGRPYEQYF. The rearrangement uses TRBV2 and TRBJ2-7, with 7 bases lining up with TRBD1. Per the germline V gene, CDR1 is SNHLY and CDR2 is FYNNEI. The CDR3 has 14 amino acids. The J segment lost 4 bases and the V segment lost 9 bases, leaving 12 bases of the junction unmatched.

Worth noting for this clone: At one end, the junction sequence differs from germline, possibly due to a read error. The genes are TRBV5-6 and TRBJ1-2; TRBD1 matches 8 bases. Germline V gives CDR1 SGHDT, CDR2 YYEEEE. CDR3 length: 12 amino acids. CDR3 in amino acids: CASSFGQGGYPF. The DNA for the CDR3 is TGTGCCAGCAGCTTTGGACAGGGCGGCTACCCCTTC.

The chain recombines TRBV21-1 with TRBJ2-5; the table's TRBD2 call for D was not verified on the DNA. TRBV21-1 is a pseudogene. This CDR3 spans 16 amino acids. The CDR3 DNA sequence: TGTGCCAGCAGCAAAGGACTAGCGGAACACCAAGAGACCCAGTACTTC. Protein: CASSKGLAEHQETQYF.

In its sample, this clone was seen a few times. The V and J genes are TRBV19 and TRBJ1-4, with 8 positions matching TRBD1. V dropped 4 bases and J dropped 8; count of bases not matched to a gene: 9. This CDR3 comprises 15 residues. Germline CDR1 reads LNHDA; CDR2 reads SQIVND (reference sequence). CDR3: CASSTMDRVGEKLFF. The CDR3 region has the DNA TGTGCCAGTAGTACCATGGACAGGGTTGGCGAAAAACTGTTTTTT.

The CDR3 DNA follows: TGTGCCAGCAGCTTATTTAGCGGGGGGAACACCGGGGAGCTGTTTTTT. Translating it yields CASSLFSGGNTGELFF. This chain joins TRBV7-3 and TRBJ2-2, with 9 bases fitting TRBD2. The CDR3 runs to 16 residues. In germline, CDR1 is SGHTA, CDR2 FQGTGA. The V gene end was trimmed by 2 bases and the J gene end by 1 base; junction bases not matched to a gene: 2.

This chain joins TRBV7-2 and TRBJ2-7; D uncertain. Germline assignment: CDR1 SGHTA and CDR2 FQGNSA. The CDR3 has 15 amino acids. The ends were cut back, 0 bases at V and 2 bases at J, with 11 bases in the middle. The CDR3 loop is CASSLAPTSAYEQYF. CDR3 DNA sequence: TGTGCCAGCAGCTTAGCCCCGACATCAGCCTACGAGCAGTACTTC.

The chain carries TRBV5-6 and TRBJ2-5, with D tentatively TRBD1 (6 bases). The CDR3 contains 14 residues. Trimming cost V 5 bases and J 7 bases, with 18 bases left between them. Germline CDR1 and CDR2: SGHDT and YYEEEE. The CDR3 is CASSPRGRRGTQYF. The CDR3 coding sequence is TGTGCCAGCAGTCCGAGGGGGAGAAGGGGGACCCAGTACTTC.

About this clone itself: The same CDR3 also results from other DNA sequences found in this sample. CDR3 residues: CAWSVGGNTEAFF. The CDR3 DNA is TGTGCCTGGAGTGTAGGAGGGAACACTGAAGCTTTCTTT. The chain is built from TRBV30 and TRBJ1-1; D uncertain. Germline V CDR1 and CDR2: GTSNPN, SVGIG (reference sequence). The V and J ends lost 0 bases and 1 base respectively, with 6 bases between them. The CDR3 is 13 amino acids.

The chain uses TRBV4-3 and TRBJ2-1, with TRBD1 identical over 9 bases. The trim removed 0 bases at V and 6 bases at J, leaving 3 bases unmatched. The CDR3 runs to 15 residues. From germline, CDR1 is LGHNA and CDR2 YSLEER. For the CDR3, the DNA is TGCGCCAGCAGCCAAGAGGGACAGGGCTTCAATGAGCAGTTCTTC. This codes for CASSQEGQGFNEQFF.

The CDR3 sequence: CASREGQGYEQYF. For the CDR3, the DNA is TGTGCCAGCAGAGAGGGACAGGGGTACGAGCAGTACTTC. V gene TRBV28 combines with J gene TRBJ2-7, with TRBD1 matching over 10 bases. The CDR3 consists of 13 residues. Unmatched junction bases numbered 3, after V lost 6 bases and J lost 4 bases. From germline, CDR1 is MDHEN and CDR2 SYDVKM. Variable domain in full (rest from reference TRBV28 and TRBJ2-7): DVKVTQSSRYLVKRTGEKVFLECVQDMDHENMFWYRQDPGLGLRLIYFSYDVKMKEKGDIPEGYSVSREKKERFSLILESASTNQTSMYLCASREGQGYEQYFGPGTRLTVT.

This chain connects TRBV2 to TRBJ2-2; 10 bases match TRBD1. In germline, CDR1 is SNHLY, CDR2 FYNNEI. The V segment lost 0 bases and the J segment 7 bases; nucleotides outside the gene matches: 8. CDR3 length: 17 amino acids. The DNA for the CDR3 is TGTGCCAGCAGTGAAGCGCTTCCGGGACAGGGGAGCGGGGAGCTGTTTTTT. Its translation: CASSEALPGQGSGELFF. Based on the CDR3 plus reference TRBV2 and TRBJ2-2, the full variable domain is EPEVTQTPSHQVTQMGQEVILRCVPISNHLYFYWYRQILGQKVEFLVSFYNNEISEKSEIFDDQFSVERPDGSNFTLKIRSTKLEDSAMYFCASSEALPGQGSGELFFGEGSRLTVL.

The rearrangement links TRBV29-1 to TRBJ2-7; tentative D call: TRBD1 (5 bases). The germline CDR1 and CDR2 sequences are SQVTM and ANQGSEA. The length of the CDR3 is 12 residues. Deletions cut 2 bases from V and 5 bases from J, with 10 bases between. CDR3 nucleotides: TGCAGCGTTGAAACAGGCCCCCACGAGCAGTACTTC. Its protein product is CSVETGPHEQYF.

J is TRBJ2-3 and V is TRBV5-6, with a weak D call TRBD1 (6 bases). The CDR3 is 18 residues long. Trimming cost V 0 bases and J 2 bases, with 19 bases left between them. Germline CDR1 and CDR2: SGHDT and YYEEEE. The CDR3 here is CASSLVGPGDMATDTQYF. The CDR3 DNA follows: TGTGCCAGCAGCTTGGTCGGTCCAGGGGACATGGCCACAGATACGCAGTATTTT.

This clone was seen more than once but under ten times. The chain couples TRBV5-1 to TRBJ2-1; 8 bases match TRBD2. The ends lost 0 bases at V and 6 bases at J; junction bases unmatched: 5. Germline CDR1 is SGHRS and CDR2 is YFSETQ. The CDR3 is made up of 15 amino acids. CDR3 region: CASSLGTSGSNEQFF. CDR3 sequence (DNA): TGCGCCAGCAGCTTGGGAACTAGCGGAAGCAATGAGCAGTTCTTC.

The chain employs TRBV9 and TRBJ2-3, with 7 bases that match TRBD2. This CDR3 has 15 residues. Germline lookup yields CDR1 SGDLS and CDR2 YYNGEE. V shed 0 bases and J 1 base; nucleotides not matched to a gene: 2. The CDR3 bases are TGTGCCAGCAGCGTAGGGGCGGGGGGCACAGATACGCAGTATTTT. Protein sequence: CASSVGAGGTDTQYF.

The gene calls are TRBV5-1 and TRBJ2-5; TRBD1 matches 8 bases. V shed 0 bases, J shed 4 bases, and the junction held 11 bases outside the gene matches. Germline V CDR1 and CDR2: SGHRS, YFSETQ. The CDR3 has 17 residues. CDR3 sequence reads: CASSLGRMDRVGETQYF. CDR3 sequence (DNA): TGCGCCAGCAGCTTGGGACGAATGGACAGGGTGGGAGAGACCCAGTACTTC.

The chain uses TRBV5-8 and TRBJ1-4; D perhaps matches TRBD1 (5 bases). The CDR3 extends over 16 amino acids. V was shortened by 4 bases and J by 0 bases, with 13 bases between the two germline ends. Germline V lookup: CDR1 SGHTS, CDR2 YDEGEE. CDR3 coding DNA: TGTGCCAGCAGCGGGGGGAGACTGGCAACTAATGAAAAACTGTTTTTT. This sequence encodes CASSGGRLATNEKLFF.

This clone was detected once. Distinct nucleotide sequences in the sample also encode this CDR3. This sequence joins TRBV5-1 and TRBJ2-7, with 8 bases that match TRBD1. Germline values: CDR1 SGHRS, CDR2 YFSETQ. V trimming: 0 bases; J trimming: 2 bases; junction bases outside the gene matches: 4. CDR3 size: 15 residues. CDR3 nucleotides: TGCGCCAGCAGCTTGGCCGGGACAGGTGCCTACGAGCAGTACTTC. Its translation is CASSLAGTGAYEQYF.

This clone was recorded a few times. V gene TRBV4-3 combines with J gene TRBJ1-3, with a possible D match to TRBD1 (6 bases). Looked up from germline, CDR1 is LGHNA and CDR2 is YSLEER. The CDR3 is made up of 14 amino acids. The V end was cut by 3 bases, the J end by 3 bases, with 9 bases between. CDR3 loop: CASSHTGSGNTIYF. DNA of the CDR3: TGCGCCAGCAGCCACACAGGGAGTGGAAACACCATATATTTT.

The chain carries TRBV27 and TRBJ2-7; D gene uncertain. V lost 5 bases to trimming and J lost 4 bases, with 9 bases between them. The CDR3 has 12 residues. Germline V gene sequence: CDR1 MNHEY, CDR2 SMNVEV (reference sequence). Here the CDR3 reads CASSPGRYEQYF. The CDR3 bases are TGTGCCAGCAGTCCCGGTCGGTACGAGCAGTACTTC.

The gene calls are TRBV4-2 and TRBJ1-1; weak D call: TRBD1 (6 bases). Looked up from germline, CDR1 is LGHNA and CDR2 is YNFKEQ. The CDR3 runs to 13 residues. Trimming removed 5 bases from V and 11 bases from J, with 18 bases in between. The CDR3 reads CASSNSQGGMAFF. In DNA form, the CDR3 reads TGTGCCAGCAGCAATTCACAGGGAGGGATGGCTTTCTTT.

Only a few counts were recorded for this clone. The chain links TRBV5-6 to TRBJ2-5, with D unresolved. CDR1 SGHDT and CDR2 YYEEEE come from the germline V gene. V was trimmed by 2 bases and J by 1 base, leaving 9 bases between them. The CDR3 is 14 residues long. CDR3 residues: CASSFTTFQETQYF. The DNA of the CDR3 is TGTGCCAGCAGCTTTACAACGTTCCAAGAGACCCAGTACTTC.

The table lists this clone with a few counts. This chain uses TRBV30 with TRBJ1-1; D is undetermined. CDR1 is GTSNPN, CDR2 SVGIG, per germline (reference sequence). This CDR3 has 15 amino acids. V dropped 1 base and J dropped 0 bases, with 12 bases sitting between them. CDR3 sequence: CAWSGLRYMNTEAFF. CDR3 DNA: TGTGCCTGGAGTGGGTTGAGGTATATGAACACTGAAGCTTTCTTT.

This clone was seen once. The chain links TRBV19 to TRBJ1-4; weak D call: TRBD1 (5 bases). The CDR3 contains 13 residues. Germline V CDR1 and CDR2: LNHDA, SQIVND (reference sequence). The V gene lost 5 bases and the J gene lost 4 bases, with 8 bases spanning the gap. Written as DNA, the CDR3 is TGTGCCAGTAGTGGGGCCCTTAATGAAAAACTGTTTTTT. Translation: CASSGALNEKLFF.